Below, 8 T cell receptor beta chains from the same sample are listed, as sequenced in a study of T cell repertoires in cytomegalovirus infection. TCRdb re-analysed the reads in MiXCR, keeping a single row per CDR3 protein. The sample consists of 680,000 or so distinct CDR3 sequences, approximately 34% of them appearing once. Material: PBMCs. Receptors originate from a human donor in good health (CMV status not recorded). Some clones in this sample may be carry-over from other donors' samples.

To note about this clonotype: A read error is likely, as this CDR3 ends without the conserved phenylalanine or tryptophan. This chain joins TRBV7-8 and TRBJ2-7; a weak D match, TRBD2 (6 bases). The CDR3 loop spans 14 amino acids. Germline V lookup: CDR1 SGHVS, CDR2 FQNEAQ. Trimming removed 1 base from V and 4 bases from J, with 11 bases in between. DNA for the CDR3: TGTGCCAGCAGCTTAGGGGGGGTAGGTTACGAGCAGTACTAC. It encodes CASSLGGVGYEQYY.

To note about this clonotype: A much larger clone lies a single base off, so this may be a read error. Given the absence of the conserved phenylalanine or tryptophan at the CDR3 end, a read error is likely. The chain links TRBV7-1 to TRBJ2-1; tentatively, D is TRBD2 (6 bases). TRBV7-1 is given ORF status, its function remaining uncertain. The CDR3 consists of 15 residues. Trimming stripped 2 bases from V and 9 bases from J, with 17 bases between. The CDR3 loop reads CASSSRDSPAGEQFL. In nucleotides, the CDR3 is TGTGCCAGCAGCTCAAGGGACTCGCCGGCGGGTGAGCAGTTCTTA.

V is TRBV7-3 and J is TRBJ2-7; D possibly corresponds to TRBD2 (6 bases). This CDR3 contains 15 residues. Germline V gene lookup returns CDR1 SGHTA and CDR2 FQGTGA. V lost 1 base to trimming and J lost 6 bases, with 16 bases between them. The chain's CDR3 is CASSLKMPGVGEQYF. In DNA, the CDR3 is TGTGCCAGCAGCTTAAAGATGCCGGGGGTCGGCGAGCAGTACTTC.

J is TRBJ1-1 and V is TRBV6-1; D not resolved. Germline CDR1 and CDR2: MNHNS and SASEGT. The V gene lost 1 base and the J gene lost 4 bases, with 4 bases spanning the gap. The CDR3 length is 12 residues. CDR3 region: CASSEGSTEAFF. The CDR3 coding sequence is TGTGCCAGCAGTGAAGGCAGCACTGAAGCTTTCTTT.

This chain uses TRBV28 with TRBJ2-7; 7 positions match TRBD2. The CDR3 is 17 amino acids. The germline V gene has CDR1 MDHEN and CDR2 SYDVKM. Trimming took 3 bases from V and 0 from J; bases not matched to a gene: 11. CDR3 sequence: CASSLNPLGGYSYEQYF. The CDR3 nucleotides are TGTGCCAGCAGTTTGAACCCGTTGGGGGGGTACTCCTACGAGCAGTACTTC.

The J gene is TRBJ1-2, the V gene TRBV4-1; D uncertain. CDR1 and CDR2 (germline): MGHRA, YSYEKL. V was shortened by 6 bases and J by 0 bases, with 8 bases between the two germline ends. CDR3 length equals 13 residues. The CDR3 region has the DNA TGCGCCAGCAGTCTAAGTACTAACTATGGCTACACCTTC. As protein: CASSLSTNYGYTF.

The rearrangement joins TRBV20-1 to TRBJ2-5, with 7 bases lining up with TRBD2. The CDR3 is made up of 16 amino acids. With V trimmed by 4 bases and J by 3 bases, 14 bases remained unmatched. Germline V CDR1 and CDR2: DFQATT, SNEGSKA (reference sequence). DNA of the CDR3: TGCAGTGCTATCACCTCCGGTCTAGCGGATGAAGAGACCCAGTACTTC. Translating gives CSAITSGLADEETQYF.

The J gene is TRBJ1-5, the V gene TRBV28; no reliable D call. This CDR3 contains 17 residues. The germline V gene has CDR1 MDHEN and CDR2 SYDVKM. Trimming took off 2 bases at V and 0 bases at J, with 14 bases between the two ends. CDR3 protein: CASSLSSRDYSNQPQHF. The CDR3 DNA reads as TGTGCCAGCAGTTTAAGCAGTAGAGATTATAGCAATCAGCCCCAGCATTTT.